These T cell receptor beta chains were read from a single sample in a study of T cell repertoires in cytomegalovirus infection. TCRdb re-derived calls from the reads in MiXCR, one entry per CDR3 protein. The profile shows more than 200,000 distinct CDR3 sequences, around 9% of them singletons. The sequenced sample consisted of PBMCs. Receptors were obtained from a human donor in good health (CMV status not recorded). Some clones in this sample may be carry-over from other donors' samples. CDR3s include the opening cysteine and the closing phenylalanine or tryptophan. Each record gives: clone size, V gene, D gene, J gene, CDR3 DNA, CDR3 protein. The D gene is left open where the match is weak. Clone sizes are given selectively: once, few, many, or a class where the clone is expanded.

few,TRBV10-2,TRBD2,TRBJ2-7,TGCGCCAGCAGTGAGTCTATAAGCGGGACCTACGAGCAGTACTTC,CASSESISGTYEQYF
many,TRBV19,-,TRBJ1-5,TGTGCCAGTAGTACCTTTATGGCAAGCGGCAATCAGCCCCAGCATTTT,CASSTFMASGNQPQHF
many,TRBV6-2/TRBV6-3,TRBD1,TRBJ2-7,TGTGCCAGCAGTCCCAGGCAGGGGGTGAACGAGCAGTACTTC,CASSPRQGVNEQYF
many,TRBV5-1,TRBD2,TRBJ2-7,TGCGCCAGCAGCTTTGGTCCTAGCGGATCCTACGAGCAGTACTTC,CASSFGPSGSYEQYF
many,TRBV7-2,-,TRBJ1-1,TGTGCCAGCAGCTCCGGAAGACAGCCGAGTACTGGAGCTTTCTTT,CASSSGRQPSTGAFF
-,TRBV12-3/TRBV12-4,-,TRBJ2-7,TGTGCCAGCAGTGGCATAAAGGGCAGCGAGCAGTACTTC,CASSGIKGSEQYF
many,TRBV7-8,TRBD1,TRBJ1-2,TGTGCCAGCAGCCTCCTCGCCGGACAGGGGTTTAATGGCTACACCTTC,CASSLLAGQGFNGYTF
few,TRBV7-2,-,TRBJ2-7,TGTGCCAGCAGCTCTCGACCCTCCTACGAGCAGTACTTC,CASSSRPSYEQYF
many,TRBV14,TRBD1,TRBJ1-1,TGTGCCAGCAGCCGGACAGGGAGTACTGAAGCTTTCTTT,CASSRTGSTEAFF
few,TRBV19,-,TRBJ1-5,TGTGCCAGTAGCCGACAGAATAGCAATCAGCCCCAGCATTTT,CASSRQNSNQPQHF
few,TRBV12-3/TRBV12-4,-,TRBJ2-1,TGTGCCAGCACCTTAAAGGATGAGCAGTTCTTC,CASTLKDEQFF
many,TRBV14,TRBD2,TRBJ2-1,TGTGCCAGCAGCCAATACCTAGCGGGAGCCCATGAGCAGTTCTTC,CASSQYLAGAHEQFF
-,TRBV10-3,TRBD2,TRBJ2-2,TGTGCCATCAGCCCGGGACTAGGGTTCGAGAACACCGGGGAGCTGTTTTTT,CAISPGLGFENTGELFF
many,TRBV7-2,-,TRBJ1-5,TGTGCCAGCAGCACCGGGAGCCCGGATCAGCCCCAGCATTTT,CASSTGSPDQPQHF
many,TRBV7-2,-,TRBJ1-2,TGTGCCAGCAGCCCCGGGACGTCCTATGGCTACACCTTC,CASSPGTSYGYTF
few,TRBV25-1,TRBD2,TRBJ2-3,TGTGCCAGCAGTGAATCCGGCTGGACTAGCGGAAGCACAGATACGCAGTATTTT,CASSESGWTSGSTDTQYF
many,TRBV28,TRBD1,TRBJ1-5,TGTGCCAGCAGTTCGTCCGGGACAGGGGGCTGGCAGCCCCAGCATTTT,CASSSSGTGGWQPQHF
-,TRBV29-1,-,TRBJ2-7,TGCAGCGTTACGGGGGTAAACTACGAGCAGTACTTC,CSVTGVNYEQYF
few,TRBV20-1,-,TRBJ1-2,TGCAGTGCTAGAGACGTGACAGCTAACTATGGCTACACCTTC,CSARDVTANYGYTF
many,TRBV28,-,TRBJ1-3,TGTGCCAGCGGAATTAAGTCGGCAAACACCATATATTTT,CASGIKSANTIYF
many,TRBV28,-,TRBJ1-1,TGTGCCAGCATCCTAGTTGGGCGGGTGCGTGGGGACACTGAAGCTTTCTTT,CASILVGRVRGDTEAFF
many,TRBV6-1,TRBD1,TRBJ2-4,TGTGCCAGCAGCGCCGGGACAGGGGCCAACAGCCTCCTTCTAGCCAAAAACATTCAGTACTTC,CASSAGTGANSLLLAKNIQYF
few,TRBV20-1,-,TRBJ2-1,TGCAGTGCTAAAGGCAATGAGCAGTTCTTC,CSAKGNEQFF
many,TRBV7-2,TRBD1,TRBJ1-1,TGTGCCAGCATGCTAGGGGGCTGGGACACTGAAGCTTTCTTT,CASMLGGWDTEAFF
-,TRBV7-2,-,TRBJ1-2,TGTGCCAGCAGCAACCGGGGCCTAAACTATGGCTACACCTTC,CASSNRGLNYGYTF
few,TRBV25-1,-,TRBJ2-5,TGTGCCAGCAGTGGATCTAGTACCCTACGGGAGACCCAGTACTTC,CASSGSSTLRETQYF
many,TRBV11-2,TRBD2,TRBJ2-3,TGTGCCAGCAGCTCGAAACTGACTAGCGGGAGATCAGATACGCAGTATTTT,CASSSKLTSGRSDTQYF
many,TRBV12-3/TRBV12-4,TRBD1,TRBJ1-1,TGTGCCAGCAGTTTCGCAGGGGGCACAAACACTGAAGCTTTCTTT,CASSFAGGTNTEAFF
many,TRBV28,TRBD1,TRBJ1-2,TGTGCGGAAGGTGGACAGGGGGCGAGTGGCTACACCTTC,CAEGGQGASGYTF